This T cell receptor beta chain was found in a study of cytomegalovirus exposure and HLA in healthy donors. Study-level points and caveats: In an earlier analysis, in roughly 580 donors, most V segments appeared productive either ~87% or ~30% of the time. Accurate predictions that matched the HLA-A and HLA-B alleles of most subjects were reportedly made from TCR beta sequences. The classifier, whose performance was assessed in both the original and validation cohorts, reportedly diagnosed cytomegalovirus status with high specificity and sensitivity.

Primers for the PCR totalled 60 Vbeta and 13 Jbeta. Sequencing used immunoSEQ multiplex PCR; TCRdb keeps in-frame clones, though not all of them. The sample consists of 170,000 or so clones, around 81% of them appearing once. As concerns this clone: Its antigen remains unknown.

V was clipped by 3 bases and J by 8 bases; unmatched bases: 10. This CDR3 is built from 14 residues. Germline CDR1 and CDR2: GTSNPN and SVGIG (reference sequence). The genes are TRBV30 and TRBJ2-1; 7 bases fit TRBD2. The origin of this receptor is a woman aged 30 to 39 in good health and CMV-seronegative. Sequenced material: PBMCs. The CDR3 region has the DNA TGTGCCTGGAGCGTCCTGCGGGAGTATGATGAGCAGTTCTTC. As protein: CAWSVLREYDEQFF.